Each of the 26 T cell receptor beta chains below was sequenced from the same sample in a study of metastatic and nonmetastatic thyroid tumors. TCRdb reprocessed the PCR reads using MiXCR. The data hold roughly 12,000 clones, with around 41% observed a single time. Thyroid surgery took place with no prior treatment in any patient. Sequenced input: tumor tissue. The receptors originated from a female donor with papillary thyroid cancer or a benign thyroid nodule (not recorded which). Some clones in this sample may be carry-over from other donors' samples.

The chain uses TRBV28 and TRBJ1-5; D call uncertain. This CDR3 has 12 amino acids. V was clipped by 2 bases and J by 8 bases, with 7 bases between them. Germline CDR1 and CDR2: MDHEN and SYDVKM. The CDR3 DNA sequence: TGTGCCAGCAGTTTAGACCGGAAGCCCCAGCATTTT. It is translated as CASSLDRKPQHF.

The chain employs TRBV5-1 and TRBJ1-2, with 9 bases that match TRBD1. V trimming: 3 bases; J trimming: 4 bases; junction bases outside the gene matches: 7. The CDR3 sequence is 15 residues long. Germline loops: CDR1 SGHRS, CDR2 YFSETQ. For the CDR3, the DNA is TGCGCCAGCAGCTGGGGGACAGGGACCGGCTATGGCTACACCTTC. It yields the protein CASSWGTGTGYGYTF. Using reference TRBV5-1 and TRBJ1-2 for the parts outside the CDR3, the full variable domain is KAGVTQTPRYLIKTRGQQVTLSCSPISGHRSVSWYQQTPGQGLQFLFEYFSETQRNKGNFPGRFSGRQFSNSRSEMNVSTLELGDSALYLCASSWGTGTGYGYTFGSGTRLTVV.

This clone was picked up one time. The chain combines TRBV9 with TRBJ2-7; TRBD2 agrees at 10 bases. CDR1 is SGDLS and CDR2 is YYNGEE in the germline V gene. V was pared by 4 bases and J by 3 bases, with 7 bases of the junction left unmatched. The length of the CDR3 is 15 residues. CDR3 DNA sequence: TGTGCCAGCAGCCCCCGGACTAGCGGTGTCTACGAGCAGTACTTC. It specifies CASSPRTSGVYEQYF.

This clone was seen only a few times. This chain uses TRBV28 with TRBJ1-2; 11 nucleotides align to TRBD1. Germline V gene sequence: CDR1 MDHEN, CDR2 SYDVKM. The CDR3 is 15 residues long. Trimming cost V 2 bases and J 13 bases; bases outside gene matches: 12. CDR3 nucleotide sequence: TGTGCCAGCAGTTTACCGGGACAGGGGGTGGAGTTTGGCACCTTC. Its protein product is CASSLPGQGVEFGTF.

V gene TRBV18 combines with J gene TRBJ2-7; D is unresolved. Germline loops: CDR1 KGHSH, CDR2 LQKENI. The CDR3 is made up of 12 amino acids. V lost 6 bases, J lost 1 base, and 7 bases lay in between. The CDR3 nucleotides are TGTGCCAGCTCCCGGAGTTCCTACGAGCAGTACTTC. Encoded protein: CASSRSSYEQYF.

The chain combines TRBV9 with TRBJ2-1, with TRBD2 identical over 9 bases. Germline V CDR1 and CDR2: SGDLS, YYNGEE. The ends lost 1 base at V and 4 bases at J; junction bases unmatched: 3. The CDR3 loop spans 15 amino acids. CDR3: CASSVLAGLYNEQFF. CDR3 DNA: TGTGCCAGCAGCGTACTAGCGGGATTGTACAATGAGCAGTTCTTC.

The chain employs TRBV27 and TRBJ1-1; the match to TRBD1 covers 7 bases. V was clipped by 5 bases and J by 3 bases; unmatched bases: 9. The CDR3 is made up of 15 amino acids. CDR1 is MNHEY and CDR2 is SMNVEV in the germline V gene (reference sequence). CDR3 amino acids: CASSARQGRDTEAFF. The CDR3 region has the DNA TGTGCCAGCAGTGCTCGACAGGGTCGGGACACTGAAGCTTTCTTT.

The rearrangement uses TRBV14 and TRBJ2-2, with TRBD1 matching over 8 bases. The CDR3 extends over 14 amino acids. Germline V gives CDR1 SGHDN, CDR2 FVKESK. The trim removed 3 bases at V and 6 bases at J, leaving 3 bases unmatched. The CDR3 nucleotides are TGTGCCAGCAGCCAGACAGGGGACCCCGGGGAGCTGTTTTTT. Translating gives CASSQTGDPGELFF.

This clone was seen a single time. The chain couples TRBV11-2 to TRBJ2-3; possibly TRBD2 for D (6 bases). This CDR3 has 15 amino acids. The V end was cut by 0 bases, the J end by 2 bases, with 9 bases between. CDR1 and CDR2 (germline): SGHAT, FQNNGV. CDR3: CASSLDGGTTDTQYF. The DNA of the CDR3 is TGTGCCAGCAGCTTAGATGGCGGGACCACAGATACGCAGTATTTT.

This clone turned up a few times. The chain links TRBV6-1 to TRBJ2-7; tentative D call: TRBD2 (6 bases). CDR1 and CDR2 (germline): MNHNS, SASEGT. The CDR3 extends over 11 amino acids. V lost 7 bases and J lost 7, with 11 bases in between. CDR3 in amino acids: CASTGGREQYF. The CDR3, as DNA: TGTGCCAGCACTGGGGGGAGAGAGCAGTACTTC.

The chain links TRBV6-1 to TRBJ2-3, with D perhaps TRBD2 (5 bases). V gave up 7 bases and J gave up 9 bases, with 14 bases separating them. Germline V gene data show CDR1 as MNHNS and CDR2 as SASEGT. The CDR3 loop spans 12 amino acids. In nucleotides, the CDR3 is TGTGCCAGCATGAGGGCTATTCAAACGCAGTATTTT. Protein product: CASMRAIQTQYF.

The chain combines TRBV29-1 with TRBJ2-6; the D gene is possibly TRBD1 (6 bases). Germline lookup yields CDR1 SQVTM and CDR2 ANQGSEA. The CDR3 extends over 16 amino acids. V lost 3 bases, J lost 2 bases, and 14 bases lay in between. Here the CDR3 DNA reads TGCAGCGTTGAGGGCAGGGGTCAAGCTGGGGCCAACGTCCTGACTTTC. It is translated as CSVEGRGQAGANVLTF.

In this sample, this clone turned up a few times. The rearrangement links TRBV6-2 or TRBV6-3 to TRBJ2-1, with 11 bases lining up with TRBD2. Looked up from germline, CDR1 is MNHEY and CDR2 is SVGEGT. V was pared by 5 bases and J by 3 bases, with 6 bases of the junction left unmatched. The CDR3 contains 16 residues. CDR3 protein: CASSRGLAAYYNEQFF. The DNA for the CDR3 is TGTGCCAGCAGTCGGGGACTAGCGGCATACTACAATGAGCAGTTCTTC.

This CDR3 is CASSQDRDPRFYEQYF. The CDR3 DNA is TGCGCCAGCAGCCAAGATCGGGATCCCCGATTCTACGAGCAGTACTTC. V is TRBV4-3 and J is TRBJ2-7, with D perhaps TRBD2 (5 bases). The V end lost 0 bases, the J end lost 3 bases, and 15 bases lay between the germline ends. In germline, CDR1 is LGHNA, CDR2 YSLEER. There are 16 residues in the CDR3.

V is TRBV6-1 and J is TRBJ2-3, with a weak D call TRBD2 (5 bases). Trimming left V 5 bases short and J 3 bases short, with 15 bases between. Per the germline V gene, CDR1 is MNHNS and CDR2 is SASEGT. The CDR3 totals 15 residues. CDR3 region: CASSQWEKRTDTQYF. The DNA of the CDR3 is TGTGCCAGCAGTCAGTGGGAGAAGAGGACAGATACGCAGTATTTT.

The V and J genes are TRBV15 and TRBJ2-7, with D possibly being TRBD2 (5 bases). The CDR3 extends over 15 amino acids. CDR1 LNHNV and CDR2 YYDKDF come from the germline V gene (reference sequence). The V end lost 0 bases, the J end lost 2 bases, and 11 bases lay between the germline ends. The CDR3 DNA is TGTGCCACCAGCAGAGAACTAGAGGAGACCTACGAGCAGTACTTC. The encoded protein is CATSRELEETYEQYF.

This clone has only a few counts. The chain carries TRBV6-1 and TRBJ2-1; 10 bases align to TRBD2. Germline trimming cut 5 bases from V and 4 bases from J; bases unmatched to any gene: 2. This CDR3 contains 14 residues. CDR1 is MNHNS and CDR2 is SASEGT in the germline V gene. CDR3 region: CASSLAGAYNEQFF. In DNA, the CDR3 is TGTGCCAGCAGTCTAGCGGGAGCATACAATGAGCAGTTCTTC.

This clone has a handful of counts. The chain has TRBV6-2 or TRBV6-3 and TRBJ2-5; no firm D call. V gave up 5 bases and J gave up 2 bases, with 9 bases separating them. The CDR3 extends over 13 amino acids. In germline, CDR1 is MNHEY, CDR2 SVGEGT. CDR3 sequence reads: CASSGWPQETQYF. In nucleotides, the CDR3 is TGTGCCAGCAGTGGCTGGCCTCAAGAGACCCAGTACTTC.

The count of this clone is one. CDR3 nucleotide sequence: TGCAGTGCTAAACAATTGACAGGGGGAAGGAATGAGCAGTTCTTC. It encodes CSAKQLTGGRNEQFF. The chain is built from TRBV20-1 and TRBJ2-1; TRBD1 agrees at 9 bases. The CDR3 length is 15 residues. V shed 4 bases, J shed 7 bases, and the junction held 11 bases outside the gene matches. Germline-derived CDR1 and CDR2 are DFQATT and SNEGSKA (reference sequence).

CDR3 sequence: CASSPPGGGGSTYEQYF. CDR3 nucleotide sequence: TGTGCCAGCAGTCCTCCGGGGGGGGGCGGATCCACCTACGAGCAGTACTTC. The rearrangement links TRBV11-2 to TRBJ2-7; 8 positions match TRBD2. The CDR3 is 17 amino acids. CDR1 and CDR2 (germline): SGHAT, FQNNGV. The trim removed 6 bases at V and 2 bases at J, leaving 15 bases unmatched.

The chain combines TRBV19 with TRBJ1-2; the match to TRBD1 covers 7 bases. This CDR3 comprises 15 residues. Losses at the gene ends were 11 bases for V and 3 bases for J; bases not matched to a gene: 15. Per the germline V gene, CDR1 is LNHDA and CDR2 is SQIVND (reference sequence). The CDR3 spells CASHPGGDSYYGYTF. Here the CDR3 DNA reads TGTGCCTCACACCCCGGGGGGGACAGCTACTATGGCTACACCTTC.

The V gene is TRBV11-3, the J gene TRBJ2-7; 7 bases map to TRBD2. V shed 8 bases, J shed 2 bases, and the junction held 3 bases outside the gene matches. This CDR3 contains 12 residues. Germline CDR1 reads SGHNT; CDR2 reads YENEEA. CDR3 coding DNA: TGTGCCAGCGGCGGGGGAACCTACGAGCAGTACTTC. Amino acid sequence: CASGGGTYEQYF.

This clone was seen only a few times. This chain uses TRBV27 with TRBJ2-1; no firm D call. This CDR3 contains 13 residues. Germline CDR1 MNHEY, CDR2 SMNVEV (reference sequence). V was trimmed by 3 bases and J by 0 bases, leaving 3 bases between them. The CDR3 nucleotides read TGTGCCAGCAGTTTTAACTCCTACAATGAGCAGTTCTTC. Its translation is CASSFNSYNEQFF.

This chain links TRBV30 with TRBJ1-1; D is undetermined. The CDR3 runs 10 residues. Looked up from germline, CDR1 is GTSNPN and CDR2 is SVGIG (reference sequence). CDR3 protein: CASMNTEAFF. The CDR3, as DNA: TGTGCGTCGATGAACACTGAAGCTTTCTTT.

This clone is judged medium-sized. CDR3 nucleotides: TGTGCCAGCAGCAAGGACAGGGGGGGAGAAGCTTTCTTT. It codes for CASSKDRGGEAFF. The gene calls are TRBV7-9 and TRBJ1-1, with 10 positions matching TRBD1. The CDR3 length is 13 residues. The germline CDR1 and CDR2 sequences are SEHNR and FQNEAQ (reference sequence). V lost 5 bases, J lost 8 bases, and 5 bases stayed unmatched. Looking up the rest from reference TRBV7-9 and TRBJ1-1 gives the full variable domain: DTGVSQNPRHKITKRGQNVTFRCDPISEHNRLYWYRQTLGQGPEFLTYFQNEAQLEKSRLLSDRFSAERPKGSFSTLEIQRTEQGDSAMYLCASSKDRGGEAFFGQGTRLTVV.

By its share, this clone is medium-sized. The rearrangement links TRBV18 to TRBJ1-1; the D is unclear. From germline, CDR1 is KGHSH and CDR2 LQKENI. This CDR3 spans 13 amino acids. Trimming cost V 1 base and J 0 bases, with 3 bases left between them. CDR3 sequence reads: CASSPHMNTEAFF. The DNA of the CDR3 is TGTGCCAGCTCACCACATATGAACACTGAAGCTTTCTTT.